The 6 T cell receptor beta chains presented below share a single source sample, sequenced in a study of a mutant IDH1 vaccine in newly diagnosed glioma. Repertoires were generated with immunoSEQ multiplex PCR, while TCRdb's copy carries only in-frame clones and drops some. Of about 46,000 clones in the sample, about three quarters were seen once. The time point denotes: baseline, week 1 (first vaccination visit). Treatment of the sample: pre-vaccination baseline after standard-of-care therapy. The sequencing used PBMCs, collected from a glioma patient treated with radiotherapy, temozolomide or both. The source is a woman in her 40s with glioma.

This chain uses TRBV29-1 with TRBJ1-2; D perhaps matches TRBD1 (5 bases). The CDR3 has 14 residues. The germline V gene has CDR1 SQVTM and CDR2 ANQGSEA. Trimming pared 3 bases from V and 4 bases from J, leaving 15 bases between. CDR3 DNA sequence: TGCAGCGTTGATGATGAGTTGGGGCCCTATGGCTACACCTTC. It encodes CSVDDELGPYGYTF. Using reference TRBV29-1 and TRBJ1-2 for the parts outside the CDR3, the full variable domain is SAVISQKPSRDICQRGTSLTIQCQVDSQVTMMFWYRQQPGQSLTLIATANQGSEATYESGFVIDKFPISRPNLTFSTLTVSNMSPEDSSIYLCSVDDELGPYGYTFGSGTRLTVV.

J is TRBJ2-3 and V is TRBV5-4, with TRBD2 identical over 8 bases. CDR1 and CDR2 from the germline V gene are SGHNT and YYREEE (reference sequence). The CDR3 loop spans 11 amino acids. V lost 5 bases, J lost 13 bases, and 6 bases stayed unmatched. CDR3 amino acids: CASRSGGREYF. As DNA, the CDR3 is TGTGCCAGCAGGAGCGGGGGCCGAGAGTATTTT.

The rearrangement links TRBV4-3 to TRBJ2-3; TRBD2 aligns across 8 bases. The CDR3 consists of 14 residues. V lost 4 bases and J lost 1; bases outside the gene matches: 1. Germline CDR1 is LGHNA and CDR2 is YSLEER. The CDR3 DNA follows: TGCGCCAGCAGCCTCGGGGGGGGCACAGATACGCAGTATTTT. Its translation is CASSLGGGTDTQYF.

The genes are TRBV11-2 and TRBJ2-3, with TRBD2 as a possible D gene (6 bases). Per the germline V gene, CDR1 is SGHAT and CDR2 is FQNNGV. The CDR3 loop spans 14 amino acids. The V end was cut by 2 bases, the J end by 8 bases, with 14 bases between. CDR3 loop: CASSLPGGRVTQYF. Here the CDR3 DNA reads TGTGCCAGCAGCTTACCCGGGGGACGGGTTACGCAGTATTTT.

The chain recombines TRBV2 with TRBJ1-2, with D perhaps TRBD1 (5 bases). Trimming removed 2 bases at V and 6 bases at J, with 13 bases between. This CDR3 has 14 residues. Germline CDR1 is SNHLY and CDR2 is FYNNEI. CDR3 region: CASSERYGTDGYTF. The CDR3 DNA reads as TGTGCCAGCAGTGAAAGGTATGGGACGGATGGCTACACCTTC.

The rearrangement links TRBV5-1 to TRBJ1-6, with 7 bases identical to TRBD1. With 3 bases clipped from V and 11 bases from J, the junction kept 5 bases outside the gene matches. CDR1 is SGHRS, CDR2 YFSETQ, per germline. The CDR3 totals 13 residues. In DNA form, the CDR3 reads TGCGCCAGCAGCTACGACAGGGAAGCACCCCTCCACTTT. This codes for CASSYDREAPLHF.